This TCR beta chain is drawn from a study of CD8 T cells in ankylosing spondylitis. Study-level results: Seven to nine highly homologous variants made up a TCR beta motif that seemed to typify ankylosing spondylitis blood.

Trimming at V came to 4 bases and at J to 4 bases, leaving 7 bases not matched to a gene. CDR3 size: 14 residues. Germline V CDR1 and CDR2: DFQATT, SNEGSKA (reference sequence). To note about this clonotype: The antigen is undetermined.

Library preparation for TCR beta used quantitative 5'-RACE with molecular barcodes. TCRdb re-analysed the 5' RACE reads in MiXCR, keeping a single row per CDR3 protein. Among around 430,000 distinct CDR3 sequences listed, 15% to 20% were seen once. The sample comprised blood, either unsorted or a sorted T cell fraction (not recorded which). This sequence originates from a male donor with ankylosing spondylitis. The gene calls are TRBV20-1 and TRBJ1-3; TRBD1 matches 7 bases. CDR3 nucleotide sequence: TGCAGTGCTACACAGGGGTCGGAAGGAAACACCATATATTTT. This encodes CSATQGSEGNTIYF.